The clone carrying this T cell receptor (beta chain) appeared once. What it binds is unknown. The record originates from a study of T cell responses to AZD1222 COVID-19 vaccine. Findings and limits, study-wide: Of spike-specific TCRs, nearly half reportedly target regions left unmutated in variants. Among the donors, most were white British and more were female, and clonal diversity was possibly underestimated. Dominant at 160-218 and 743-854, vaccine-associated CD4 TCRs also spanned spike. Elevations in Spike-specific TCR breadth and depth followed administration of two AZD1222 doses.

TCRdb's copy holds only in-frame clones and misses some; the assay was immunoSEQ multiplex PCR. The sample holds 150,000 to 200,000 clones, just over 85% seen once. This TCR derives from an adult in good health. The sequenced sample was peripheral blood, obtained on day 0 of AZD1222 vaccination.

The CDR3 DNA follows: TGTGCCAGCAGCGTAGGGTCGCTAACTAATGAAAAACTGTTTTTT. As protein: CASSVGSLTNEKLFF. The rearrangement links TRBV9 to TRBJ1-4; unclear D gene. This CDR3 region has 15 residues. Germline V gives CDR1 SGDLS, CDR2 YYNGEE. Trimming removed 0 bases at V and 1 base at J, with 7 bases between.